This T cell receptor (beta chain) was sequenced in a study of cytomegalovirus exposure and HLA in healthy donors. Study-wide results and limits: A list of around 160 TCR beta chains associated with cytomegalovirus was given. It emerged from a later analysis that several of the most significant clusters appeared to be linked to common viral pathogens. Highly shared sequence variants in one cluster were likely a sequencing artifact. Earlier results showed most TCR beta V segments being productive about 87% or about 30% of the time.

Trimming left V 6 bases short and J 7 bases short, with 17 bases between. The CDR3 spans 14 residues. Germline V gene sequence: CDR1 LNHDA, CDR2 SQIVND (reference sequence). A multiplex PCR was run with 60 Vbeta primers and 13 Jbeta primers. Clones were read by immunoSEQ multiplex PCR, and TCRdb kept only the in-frame ones, dropping some. The repertoire holds some 57,000 clones, roughly 75% seen once, with 5% to 6.5% in the top ten. Concerning this clone itself: Its specificity is not known.

J is TRBJ2-3 and V is TRBV19; D is possibly TRBD1 (5 bases). The sequenced material came from PBMCs. The clonotype was recovered from a young woman in good health and CMV-seronegative. As DNA, the CDR3 is TGTGCCAGTAGCCCGGGTGGGGCTGATAATACGCAGTATTTT. Its protein product is CASSPGGADNTQYF.